A single sample is the source of the 20 T cell receptor beta chains below, sequenced in a study of OX40 agonist ivuxolimab in advanced cancers. Data came from immunoSEQ multiplex PCR; TCRdb stores just in-frame clones and leaves some out. The repertoire holds approximately 89,000 clones, with around nine tenths as singletons. The sample in question was CD4+ or CD8+ T cells sorted from blood, obtained in a trial of the OX40 agonist ivuxolimab. These receptors all stem from an adult with an advanced solid tumor such as melanoma, head and neck, liver or kidney cancer.

This chain uses TRBV2 with TRBJ1-4; D not certain. The CDR3 spans 14 residues. V dropped 3 bases and J dropped 6 bases, with 11 bases sitting between them. From germline, CDR1 is SNHLY and CDR2 FYNNEI. Written as DNA, the CDR3 is TGTGCCAGCAGTGATCGGGATGGGGATGAAAAACTGTTTTTT. Translated: CASSDRDGDEKLFF.

This clone was detected a few times. CDR3 DNA: TGCGCCAGCAGTGAGGGGCGCAGCTATGGCTACACCTTC. As protein: CASSEGRSYGYTF. This rearrangement joins TRBV10-2 to TRBJ1-2, with D hard to call. V was pared by 2 bases and J by 4 bases, with 8 bases between. Germline V CDR1 and CDR2: WSHSY, SAAADI. The CDR3 totals 13 residues.

The chain has TRBV6-1 and TRBJ2-5; tentative D call: TRBD1 (5 bases). Germline CDR1 reads MNHNS; CDR2 reads SASEGT. The germline V and J ends were trimmed by 7 bases and 4 bases, with 10 bases remaining between them. The CDR3 is 12 residues long. DNA for the CDR3: TGTGCCAGCATACAGGTCGGAGAGACCCAGTACTTC. Its translation: CASIQVGETQYF.

The V gene is TRBV7-6, the J gene TRBJ2-7; 9 bases align to TRBD2. CDR3 length: 15 amino acids. The junction had 10 bases not matched to a gene; V was cut back by 8 bases and J by 2 bases. Per germline, CDR1 SGHVS and CDR2 FNYEAQ. The CDR3 sequence is CASAGKRGVAYEQYF. CDR3 DNA sequence: TGTGCCAGCGCTGGCAAGCGGGGGGTTGCCTACGAGCAGTACTTC.

The CDR3 coding sequence is TGCGCCAGCAGCCTTCGGGACTCAGGAGAAAAACTGTTTTTT. This sequence encodes CASSLRDSGEKLFF. This chain links TRBV4-3 with TRBJ1-4, with D perhaps matching TRBD1 (5 bases). Trimming left V 4 bases short and J 8 bases short, with 14 bases between. The CDR3 runs to 14 residues. CDR1 and CDR2 from the germline V gene are LGHNA and YSLEER.

The V call is TRBV6-1, the J call TRBJ2-7; 12 bases map to TRBD2. From germline, CDR1 is MNHNS and CDR2 SASEGT. This CDR3 has 15 residues. V lost 6 bases to trimming and J lost 2 bases; unmatched junction nucleotides: 5. The CDR3 DNA sequence: TGTGCCAGCAGGGTGACTAGCGGGGGAGCCTACGAGCAGTACTTC. Protein product: CASRVTSGGAYEQYF.

The chain employs TRBV4-1 and TRBJ1-5, with D perhaps TRBD1 (5 bases). CDR3 length: 16 residues. Trimming removed 0 bases at V and 4 bases at J, with 13 bases between. The V gene's germline CDR1 is MGHRA and CDR2 YSYEKL. CDR3 DNA: TGCGCCAGCAGCCAAGACCAGAATTGGGGGAATCAGCCCCAGCATTTT. Amino acid sequence: CASSQDQNWGNQPQHF.

CDR3 in DNA: TGCGCCAGCAGCTTAAGGGACAGCGGTAACACCGGGGAGCTGTTTTTT. Translating it yields CASSLRDSGNTGELFF. This sequence joins TRBV5-1 and TRBJ2-2, with TRBD1 matching over 7 bases. After removal of 2 bases from V and 2 bases from J, the junction contained 6 bases not matched to a gene. This CDR3 region has 16 residues. Germline V CDR1 and CDR2: SGHRS, YFSETQ.

The chain carries TRBV13 and TRBJ1-3, with D uncertain. Germline lookup yields CDR1 PRHDT and CDR2 FYEKMQ (reference sequence). V lost 2 bases and J 0 bases, leaving 14 bases between the germline ends. The CDR3 contains 17 residues. The CDR3 loop is CASSLRSGRNSGNTIYF. CDR3 DNA: TGTGCCAGCAGCTTACGGTCTGGCAGAAACTCTGGAAACACCATATATTTT.

J is TRBJ2-2 and V is TRBV6-1; no firm D call. V shed 6 bases and J shed 2 bases, with 13 bases lying between them. CDR1 and CDR2 from the germline V gene are MNHNS and SASEGT. The CDR3 loop spans 15 amino acids. The CDR3 DNA sequence: TGTGCCAGCAGACTCGCGGAGAGAAACACCGGGGAGCTGTTTTTT. This codes for CASRLAERNTGELFF.

The chain has TRBV6-1 and TRBJ1-5; D remains ambiguous. CDR1 MNHNS and CDR2 SASEGT come from the germline V gene. The CDR3 contains 11 residues. Trimming shortened V by 1 base and J by 5 bases, and 0 bases separated the two germline ends. The CDR3 coding sequence is TGTGCCAGCAGTGAAGATCAGCCCCAGCATTTT. Its protein product is CASSEDQPQHF.

The chain uses TRBV27 and TRBJ2-7; D call uncertain. Between the trimmed V and J ends, which lost 4 bases and 6 bases, there was a span of 16 bases. The CDR3 loop spans 14 amino acids. CDR1 and CDR2 from the germline V gene are MNHEY and SMNVEV (reference sequence). CDR3 in DNA: TGTGCCAGCAGTTGGACGGGTATAAGCCGCGAGCAGTACTTC. Encoded protein: CASSWTGISREQYF.

The gene calls are TRBV7-8 and TRBJ1-5, with D maybe TRBD1 (5 bases). The CDR3 has 13 amino acids. Germline V lookup: CDR1 SGHVS, CDR2 FQNEAQ. The V end was cut by 4 bases, the J end by 9 bases, with 13 bases between. The DNA of the CDR3 is TGTGCCAGCAGCTCACCCCCCGGGGCGCCCCAGCATTTT. This codes for CASSSPPGAPQHF. The variable domain in full, with the rest retrieved from reference TRBV7-8 and TRBJ1-5, is GAGVSQSPRYKVAKRGQDVALRCDPISGHVSLFWYQQALGQGPEFLTYFQNEAQLDKSGLPSDRFFAERPEGSVSTLKIQRTQQEDSAVYLCASSSPPGAPQHFGDGTRLSIL.

This clone was observed once. The CDR3: CASSQETLADSPLHF. The CDR3 nucleotides are TGTGCCAGCAGCCAAGAGACCCTGGCGGATTCACCCCTCCACTTT. The rearrangement links TRBV4-2 to TRBJ1-6, with D unclear. The CDR3 sequence is 15 residues long. Germline V gene sequence: CDR1 LGHNA, CDR2 YNFKEQ. V shed 0 bases and J shed 8 bases, with 11 bases lying between them.

The rearrangement joins TRBV5-1 to TRBJ1-1; D is perhaps TRBD1 (5 bases). The V end was cut by 4 bases, the J end by 7 bases, with 17 bases between. The CDR3 is 14 residues long. The germline CDR1 and CDR2 sequences are SGHRS and YFSETQ. The CDR3 loop reads CASSPMPGRIEAFF. CDR3 coding DNA: TGCGCCAGCAGCCCGATGCCGGGACGGATTGAAGCTTTCTTT.

This rearrangement joins TRBV5-4 to TRBJ2-5; D unclear. The CDR3 is 13 amino acids. V dropped 0 bases and J dropped 4 bases, with 7 bases sitting between them. CDR1 and CDR2 from the germline V gene are SGHNT and YYREEE (reference sequence). The CDR3 DNA reads as TGTGCCAGCAGCTTGGACCCCCTAGAGACCCAGTACTTC. Its protein is CASSLDPLETQYF. Combining the CDR3 with reference TRBV5-4 and TRBJ2-5 gives the whole variable domain ETGVTQSPTHLIKTRGQQVTLRCSSQSGHNTVSWYQQALGQGPQFIFQYYREEENGRGNFPPRFSGLQFPNYSSELNVNALELDDSALYLCASSLDPLETQYFGPGTRLLVL.

The chain employs TRBV11-2 and TRBJ2-1; D gene ambiguous. Per germline, CDR1 SGHAT and CDR2 FQNNGV. V was clipped by 2 bases and J by 10 bases, with 18 bases between them. The CDR3 totals 15 residues. In DNA form, the CDR3 reads TGTGCCAGCAGCTTATTGGCGACAAGGGTACCGGAGCAGTTCTTC. It encodes CASSLLATRVPEQFF.

This clone occurred once. The V call is TRBV18, the J call TRBJ1-4; TRBD1 might be the D (6 bases). Germline V gene data show CDR1 as KGHSH and CDR2 as LQKENI. This CDR3 is 16 amino acids long. The ends were cut back, 6 bases at V and 5 bases at J, with 19 bases in the middle. In DNA form, the CDR3 reads TGTGCCAGCTCCCCAGGGACACCCGGTTCCAATGAAAAACTGTTTTTT. Translating it yields CASSPGTPGSNEKLFF.

The V and J genes are TRBV2 and TRBJ1-2; D ambiguous. V lost 3 bases and J lost 5, with 16 bases in between. The germline V gene has CDR1 SNHLY and CDR2 FYNNEI. The CDR3 covers 15 residues. Here the CDR3 DNA reads TGTGCCAGCAGTGACCCCTATAACAACGAATATGGCTACACCTTC. Its translation: CASSDPYNNEYGYTF.

V gene TRBV5-1 combines with J gene TRBJ2-3; no firm D call. Trimming removed 4 bases from V and 2 bases from J, with 20 bases in between. Germline V lookup: CDR1 SGHRS, CDR2 YFSETQ. CDR3 length: 17 amino acids. The CDR3 DNA reads TGCGCCAGCAGCCCTTCTGTTAGCTCACAAACCACAGATACGCAGTATTTT. Translation: CASSPSVSSQTTDTQYF.